The 30 T cell receptor beta chains reported below all come from one sample, sequenced in a study of blood T cell repertoires in COVID-19. Measured with immunoSEQ multiplex PCR; TCRdb has only the in-frame clones, and not every one. Of roughly 150,000 clones listed, 80% are singletons. Sequencing was performed on PBMCs or T cells enriched from blood (not recorded which). Every receptor here comes from a man between 35 and 55 years old who had recovered from COVID-19.

CDR3 sequence: CASSLSGFLSYEQYF. DNA for the CDR3: TGTGCCAGCAGCTTATCCGGGTTTCTTTCCTACGAGCAGTACTTC. This chain connects TRBV5-6 to TRBJ2-7, with D hard to call. The CDR3 spans 15 residues. V lost 2 bases, J lost 1 base, and 13 bases lay in between. Germline V gene lookup returns CDR1 SGHDT and CDR2 YYEEEE.

The genes are TRBV5-4 and TRBJ2-3; D not certain. V gave up 0 bases and J gave up 0 bases, with 8 bases separating them. The CDR3 is made up of 15 amino acids. Germline-derived CDR1 and CDR2 are SGHNT and YYREEE (reference sequence). This CDR3 reads CASSLEWHSTDTQYF. The CDR3 coding sequence is TGTGCCAGCAGCTTGGAATGGCATAGCACAGATACGCAGTATTTT.

The chain links TRBV6-5 to TRBJ2-7; 8 nucleotides align to TRBD2. Germline CDR1 is MNHEY and CDR2 is SVGAGI. This CDR3 region has 15 residues. V lost 1 base to trimming and J lost 2 bases; unmatched junction nucleotides: 4. CDR3 loop: CASSYLAGTTYEQYF. The CDR3 DNA reads as TGTGCCAGCAGTTACTTAGCGGGGACTACCTACGAGCAGTACTTC.

This sequence joins TRBV18 and TRBJ2-7; a possible D gene is TRBD2 (6 bases). V was cut by 2 bases and J by 7 bases, with 18 bases left in between. From germline, CDR1 is KGHSH and CDR2 LQKENI. CDR3 length: 15 residues. The CDR3 loop reads CASSPTLAQAGEQYV. CDR3 DNA: TGTGCCAGCTCACCAACACTAGCCCAGGCGGGAGAGCAGTACGTC.

The chain carries TRBV6-1 and TRBJ2-5; TRBD1 is a possible D gene (5 bases). This CDR3 has 13 residues. Germline V gives CDR1 MNHNS, CDR2 SASEGT. V lost 2 bases and J 9 bases, leaving 13 bases between the germline ends. For the CDR3, the DNA is TGTGCCAGCAGTGAACCCAGGGAAGGGGCCCAGTACTTC. Its protein is CASSEPREGAQYF.

The genes are TRBV19 and TRBJ1-1, with D uncertain. Germline V gives CDR1 LNHDA, CDR2 SQIVND (reference sequence). Trimming took 3 bases from V and 1 from J, leaving 9 bases between them. CDR3 size: 14 residues. The CDR3 loop is CASSMFLRNTEAFF. DNA of the CDR3: TGTGCCAGTAGTATGTTTCTCAGGAACACTGAAGCTTTCTTT.

This chain links TRBV5-1 with TRBJ2-3; D call uncertain. The CDR3 sequence is 15 residues long. The V end lost 0 bases, the J end lost 0 bases, and 8 bases lay between the germline ends. Germline V gene sequence: CDR1 SGHRS, CDR2 YFSETQ. The CDR3 bases are TGCGCCAGCAGCTTGGACGGTATTAGCACAGATACGCAGTATTTT. Protein: CASSLDGISTDTQYF.

The chain is built from TRBV6-5 and TRBJ1-2, with TRBD1 identical over 7 bases. There are 15 residues in the CDR3. V lost 4 bases and J lost 0; bases outside the gene matches: 5. Per germline, CDR1 MNHEY and CDR2 SVGAGI. This CDR3 reads CASSSPGQTNYGYTF. The CDR3 coding sequence is TGTGCCAGCAGTTCGCCGGGACAGACTAACTATGGCTACACCTTC.

The V gene is TRBV18, the J gene TRBJ2-5, with 10 bases aligning to TRBD2. This CDR3 spans 15 amino acids. Germline V gives CDR1 KGHSH, CDR2 LQKENI. Trimming took 6 bases from V and 4 from J; bases not matched to a gene: 8. CDR3 nucleotide sequence: TGTGCCAGCTCCTCAGAAGCGGGGGGGCGAGAGACCCAGTACTTC. Translation: CASSSEAGGRETQYF.

This clone was seen only a few times. The gene calls are TRBV7-7 and TRBJ2-7; the D gene is possibly TRBD1 (6 bases). The CDR3 consists of 15 residues. V shed 1 base and J shed 2 bases, with 12 bases lying between them. Germline loops: CDR1 SSHAT, CDR2 FNYEAQ (reference sequence). CDR3 region: CASSLGGGPPYEQYV. CDR3 bases: TGTGCCAGCAGCTTAGGAGGGGGTCCCCCCTACGAGCAGTACGTC.

This chain connects TRBV5-8 to TRBJ1-4, with 9 bases fitting TRBD1. This CDR3 region has 15 residues. CDR1 is SGHTS and CDR2 is YDEGEE in the germline V gene. V dropped 7 bases and J dropped 7; count of bases not matched to a gene: 11. The CDR3 protein is CASQQGQGISEKLFF. In DNA, the CDR3 is TGTGCCAGCCAACAGGGACAGGGTATTTCTGAAAAACTGTTTTTT.

The genes are TRBV29-1 and TRBJ1-2; 7 bases agree with TRBD1. V gave up 7 bases and J gave up 2 bases; unmatched junction bases: 4. CDR1 is SQVTM, CDR2 ANQGSEA, per germline. CDR3 size: 12 residues. The CDR3 nucleotides are TGCAGCGGAATACAGGGGAACTATGGCTACACCTTC. This encodes CSGIQGNYGYTF.

The chain uses TRBV20-1 and TRBJ1-2, with a tentative D call TRBD1 (6 bases). Trimming took off 3 bases at V and 5 bases at J, with 16 bases between the two ends. Germline CDR1 and CDR2: DFQATT and SNEGSKA (reference sequence). The CDR3 sequence is 14 residues long. The CDR3 sequence: CSASASGGAYGYTF. As DNA, the CDR3 is TGCAGTGCTAGTGCCAGTGGGGGGGCTTATGGCTACACCTTC.

The gene calls are TRBV24-1 and TRBJ1-4; a weak D match, TRBD1 (6 bases). Germline lookup yields CDR1 KGHDR and CDR2 SFDVKD. V lost 4 bases and J lost 4, with 12 bases in between. The CDR3 has 15 amino acids. The CDR3 loop reads CATSDPTGNNEKLFF. Written as DNA, the CDR3 is TGTGCCACCAGTGACCCGACAGGAAATAATGAAAAACTGTTTTTT.

The chain couples TRBV30 to TRBJ1-1; 7 bases map to TRBD1. After removal of 2 bases from V and 1 base from J, the junction contained 4 bases not matched to a gene. The CDR3 contains 14 residues. From germline, CDR1 is GTSNPN and CDR2 SVGIG (reference sequence). Here the CDR3 reads CAWSKGTANTEAFF. The CDR3 nucleotides read TGTGCCTGGAGTAAGGGGACAGCGAACACTGAAGCTTTCTTT.

The genes are TRBV6-2 or TRBV6-3 and TRBJ1-1, with TRBD1 matching 7 bases. The CDR3 length is 15 residues. Germline V gives CDR1 MNHEY, CDR2 SVGEGT. V was clipped by 5 bases and J by 2 bases; unmatched bases: 8. CDR3 loop: CASSTTGTANTEAFF. CDR3 sequence (DNA): TGTGCCAGCAGTACGACCGGGACAGCAAACACTGAAGCTTTCTTT.

The chain uses TRBV5-4 and TRBJ2-3; 11 nucleotides match TRBD2. Germline V lookup: CDR1 SGHNT, CDR2 YYREEE (reference sequence). The CDR3 totals 16 residues. Trimming removed 2 bases from V and 4 bases from J; junction bases left unmatched: 6. The CDR3 nucleotides read TGTGCCAGCAGCTTTTCGTTAGCGGGGGGGGCAGATACGCAGTATTTT. This codes for CASSFSLAGGADTQYF.

This chain connects TRBV30 to TRBJ1-1, with TRBD1 as a possible D gene (5 bases). With 6 bases removed from V and 8 bases from J, the gap between germline ends came to 34 bases. The V gene's germline CDR1 is GTSNPN and CDR2 SVGIG (reference sequence). This CDR3 spans 18 amino acids. The CDR3: CACPQRGFVIGAPREAFF. The CDR3 DNA follows: TGTGCCTGTCCCCAGCGGGGGTTTGTAATTGGGGCCCCCCGCGAAGCTTTCTTT.

This CDR3 reads CAISAGLGQGNTEAFF. The CDR3 DNA reads as TGTGCCATCAGTGCAGGACTTGGACAGGGGAACACTGAAGCTTTCTTT. The V and J genes are TRBV10-3 and TRBJ1-1; 8 bases are shared with TRBD1. This CDR3 contains 16 residues. Germline lookup yields CDR1 ENHRY and CDR2 SYGVKD. After removal of 4 bases from V and 1 base from J, the junction contained 8 bases not matched to a gene.

Only a few counts were recorded for this clone. V is TRBV5-1 and J is TRBJ1-1; D is unclear. Trimming left V 0 bases short and J 1 base short, with 13 bases between. The CDR3 totals 16 residues. The germline CDR1 and CDR2 sequences are SGHRS and YFSETQ. The CDR3 spells CASSLGSSGWNTEAFF. CDR3 in DNA: TGCGCCAGCAGCTTGGGGTCAAGCGGATGGAACACTGAAGCTTTCTTT.

CDR3 bases: TGTGCCAGCAGTTACTCTTCGGGGTGGGAGCAGTACTTC. Its protein product is CASSYSSGWEQYF. This chain uses TRBV6-5 with TRBJ2-7; D is possibly TRBD2 (5 bases). Trimming pared 0 bases from V and 7 bases from J, leaving 10 bases between. The CDR3 is 13 amino acids. Germline V gene data show CDR1 as MNHEY and CDR2 as SVGAGI.

V usage is TRBV3-1 (or the pseudogene TRBV3-2) and J usage is TRBJ2-7; 9 bases are a match to TRBD2. V trimming: 5 bases; J trimming: 10 bases; junction bases outside the gene matches: 6. The CDR3 length is 12 residues. CDR1 LGHDT and CDR2 YNNKEL come from the germline V gene (reference sequence). The CDR3 spells CASSAVAGVQYV. In DNA, the CDR3 is TGTGCCAGCAGCGCCGTAGCGGGGGTCCAGTACGTC.

The gene calls are TRBV5-4 and TRBJ2-2; 8 bases are shared with TRBD1. The CDR3 length is 14 residues. V lost 4 bases, J lost 9 bases, and 8 bases stayed unmatched. Germline assignment: CDR1 SGHNT and CDR2 YYREEE (reference sequence). The chain's CDR3 is CASSVDRVARELFF. DNA of the CDR3: TGTGCCAGCAGCGTGGACAGGGTTGCGCGGGAGCTGTTTTTT.

The CDR3 loop reads CAWSLGQGAEAFF. The DNA of the CDR3 is TGTGCCTGGAGCCTGGGACAGGGGGCTGAAGCTTTCTTT. The chain carries TRBV30 and TRBJ1-1, with 11 bases fitting TRBD1. Germline assignment: CDR1 GTSNPN and CDR2 SVGIG (reference sequence). V trimming: 3 bases; J trimming: 6 bases; junction bases outside the gene matches: 3. The CDR3 sequence is 13 residues long.

The count of this clone is one. The V gene is TRBV19, the J gene TRBJ1-5, with a tentative D call TRBD1 (5 bases). This CDR3 contains 16 residues. Germline lookup yields CDR1 LNHDA and CDR2 SQIVND (reference sequence). The V and J ends lost 6 bases and 0 bases respectively, with 15 bases between them. The CDR3 DNA reads TGTGCCAGTAGGCAGCGGGGGTCAGATAGCAATCAGCCCCAGCATTTT. It translates to CASRQRGSDSNQPQHF.

CDR3 region: CASSIGQGTAPLHF. CDR3 bases: TGTGCCAGCAGTATAGGACAGGGGACGGCACCCCTCCACTTT. The chain links TRBV27 to TRBJ1-6; 9 bases match TRBD1. The V gene's germline CDR1 is MNHEY and CDR2 SMNVEV (reference sequence). The CDR3 has 14 residues. The junction had 7 bases not matched to a gene; V was cut back by 5 bases and J by 11 bases.

The V gene is TRBV11-2, the J gene TRBJ1-5; 7 bases are shared with TRBD1. J was trimmed by 6 bases and V by 5 bases; bases with no gene match: 10. Germline lookup yields CDR1 SGHAT and CDR2 FQNNGV. This CDR3 is 15 amino acids long. The CDR3 protein is CASSAGQNLGQPQHF. The CDR3 bases are TGTGCCAGCAGCGCGGGACAGAACCTAGGTCAGCCCCAGCATTTT.

This chain links TRBV6-2 or TRBV6-3 with TRBJ2-5; 8 bases align to TRBD1. Trimming removed 6 bases from V and 7 bases from J; junction bases left unmatched: 7. Germline assignment: CDR1 MNHEY and CDR2 SVGEGT. The CDR3 runs to 13 residues. The CDR3 is CASSQGQGGTQYF. CDR3 coding DNA: TGTGCCAGCAGCCAAGGACAGGGTGGGACCCAGTACTTC.

This chain joins TRBV1 and TRBJ2-1; the table assigns TRBD2, which was not confirmed against the DNA. TRBV1 is flagged as a pseudogene. The CDR3 totals 17 residues. CDR3 sequence reads: CTSSPDSGLAGYNEQFF. CDR3 bases: TGCACCAGCAGCCCGGACTCGGGACTAGCGGGGTACAATGAGCAGTTCTTC.

This chain links TRBV10-3 with TRBJ2-5; TRBD2 is a possible D gene (5 bases). The germline gives CDR1 ENHRY, CDR2 SYGVKD. The V end was cut by 3 bases, the J end by 2 bases, with 10 bases between. There are 14 residues in the CDR3. CDR3 residues: CAISESTTQETQYF. CDR3 DNA sequence: TGTGCCATCAGTGAATCGACTACACAAGAGACCCAGTACTTC.